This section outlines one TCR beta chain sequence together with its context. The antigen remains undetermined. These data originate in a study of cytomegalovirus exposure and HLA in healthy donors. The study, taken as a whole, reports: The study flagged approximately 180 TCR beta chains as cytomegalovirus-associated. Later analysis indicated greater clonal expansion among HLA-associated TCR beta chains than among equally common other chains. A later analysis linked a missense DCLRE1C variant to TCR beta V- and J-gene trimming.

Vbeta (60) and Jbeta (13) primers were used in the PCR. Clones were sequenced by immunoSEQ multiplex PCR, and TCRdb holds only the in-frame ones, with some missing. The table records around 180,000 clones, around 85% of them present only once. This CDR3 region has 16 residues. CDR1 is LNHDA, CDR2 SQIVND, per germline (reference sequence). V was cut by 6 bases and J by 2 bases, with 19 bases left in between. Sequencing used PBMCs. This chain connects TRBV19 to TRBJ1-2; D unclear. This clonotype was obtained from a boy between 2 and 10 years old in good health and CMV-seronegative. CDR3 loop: CASSTPDAGANYGYTF. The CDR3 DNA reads TGTGCCAGTAGCACGCCGGACGCGGGCGCGAACTATGGCTACACCTTC. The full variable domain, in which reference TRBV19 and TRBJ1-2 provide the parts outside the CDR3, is DGGITQSPKYLFRKEGQNVTLSCEQNLNHDAMYWYRQDPGQGLRLIYYSQIVNDFQKGDIAEGYSVSREKKESFPLTVTSAQKNPTAFYLCASSTPDAGANYGYTFGSGTRLTVV.